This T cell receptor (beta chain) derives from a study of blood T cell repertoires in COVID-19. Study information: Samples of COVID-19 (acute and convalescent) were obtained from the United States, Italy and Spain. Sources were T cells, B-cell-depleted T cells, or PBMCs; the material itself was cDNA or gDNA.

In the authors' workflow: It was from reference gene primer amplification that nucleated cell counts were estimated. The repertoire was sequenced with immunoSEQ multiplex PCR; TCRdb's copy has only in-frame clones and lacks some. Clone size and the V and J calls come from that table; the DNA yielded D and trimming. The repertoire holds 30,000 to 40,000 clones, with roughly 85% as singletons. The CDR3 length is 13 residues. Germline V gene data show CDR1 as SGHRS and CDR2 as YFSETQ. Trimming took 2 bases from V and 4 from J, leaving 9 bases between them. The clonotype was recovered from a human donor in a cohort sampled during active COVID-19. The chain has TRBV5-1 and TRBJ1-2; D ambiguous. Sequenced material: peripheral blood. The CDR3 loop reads CASSLDYSYGYTF. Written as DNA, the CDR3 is TGCGCCAGCAGCTTAGACTACAGCTATGGCTACACCTTC.